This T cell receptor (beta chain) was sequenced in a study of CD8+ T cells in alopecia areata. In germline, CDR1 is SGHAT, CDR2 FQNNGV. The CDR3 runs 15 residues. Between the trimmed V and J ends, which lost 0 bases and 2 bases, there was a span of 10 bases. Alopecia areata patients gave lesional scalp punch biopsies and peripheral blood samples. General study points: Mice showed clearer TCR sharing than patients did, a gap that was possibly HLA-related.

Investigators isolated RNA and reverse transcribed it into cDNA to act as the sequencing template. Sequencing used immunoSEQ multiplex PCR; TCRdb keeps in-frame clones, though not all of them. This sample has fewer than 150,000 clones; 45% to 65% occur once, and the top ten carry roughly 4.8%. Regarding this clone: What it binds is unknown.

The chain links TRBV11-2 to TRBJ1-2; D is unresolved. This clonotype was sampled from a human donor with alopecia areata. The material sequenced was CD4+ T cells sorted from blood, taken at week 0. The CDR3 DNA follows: TGTGCCAGCAGCTTAGATCCCCACCAGAACTATGGCTACACCTTC. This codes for CASSLDPHQNYGYTF. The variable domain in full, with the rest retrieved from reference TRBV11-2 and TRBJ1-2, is EAGVAQSPRYKIIEKRQSVAFWCNPISGHATLYWYQQILGQGPKLLIQFQNNGVVDDSQLPKDRFSAERLKGVDSTLKIQPAKLEDSAVYLCASSLDPHQNYGYTFGSGTRLTVV.